This T cell receptor (beta chain) is drawn from a study of CD8+CD57+ T cells in acquired aplastic anemia. Study-wide context: The study obtained an average of approximately 2.9 ug of DNA from sorted CD4+ and CD8+ cells.

By flow cytometry, patients selected for sequencing had shown an expansion of CD8+CD57+ cells. The study sampled blood from patients who had received no therapy. Study observations and caveats: Around 30 sequences, all CD8+ CDR3, were shared between patients and controls.

For CDR3 and TCR beta VDJ profiling, genomic DNA was the template used. MiXCR, run by TCRdb on the reads, gives a single entry per CDR3 protein. The sample includes roughly 150,000 distinct CDR3 sequences, about half of them seen just once. This CDR3 is built from 12 residues. In germline, CDR1 is GTSNPN, CDR2 SVGIG (reference sequence). The ends lost 8 bases at V and 8 bases at J; junction bases unmatched: 8. The table lists this clonotype with many counts. Its specificity is not known. V usage is TRBV30 and J usage is TRBJ1-4; 7 bases match TRBD1. Sequencing was done on a sample of sorted CD4+, CD8+, or CD8+CD57+ T cells (not recorded which) from PBMCs. This TCR derives from a human donor with aplastic anemia. The CDR3 nucleotides read TGTGCCCTCGGACAGGTTAAAGAAAAACTGTTTTTT. Protein product: CALGQVKEKLFF.